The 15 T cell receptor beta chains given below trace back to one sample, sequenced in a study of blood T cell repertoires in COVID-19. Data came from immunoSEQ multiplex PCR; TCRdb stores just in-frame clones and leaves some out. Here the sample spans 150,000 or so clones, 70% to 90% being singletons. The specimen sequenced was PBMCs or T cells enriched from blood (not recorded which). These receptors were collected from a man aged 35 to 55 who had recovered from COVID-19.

CDR3 bases: TGTGCCAGTAGTGCGGCGACAGGGGCTGGGACTGAAGCTTTCTTT. Translated: CASSAATGAGTEAFF. The V gene is TRBV19, the J gene TRBJ1-1; 8 bases line up with TRBD1. Losses at the gene ends were 5 bases for V and 5 bases for J; bases not matched to a gene: 10. The CDR3 runs to 15 residues. Germline assignment: CDR1 LNHDA and CDR2 SQIVND (reference sequence).

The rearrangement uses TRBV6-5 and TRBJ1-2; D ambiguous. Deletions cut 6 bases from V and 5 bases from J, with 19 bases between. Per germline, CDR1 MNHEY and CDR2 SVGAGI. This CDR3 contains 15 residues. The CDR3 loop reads CASRPLTLGSYGYTF. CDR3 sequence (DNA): TGTGCCAGCAGACCGCTTACGTTAGGGAGTTATGGCTACACCTTC.

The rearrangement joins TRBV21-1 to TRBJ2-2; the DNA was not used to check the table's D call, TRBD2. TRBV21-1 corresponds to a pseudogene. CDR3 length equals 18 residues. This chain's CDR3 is CASSKPPCAGVNTGELFF. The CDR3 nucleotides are TGTGCCAGCAGCAAACCCCCCTGTGCGGGGGTGAACACCGGGGAGCTGTTTTTT.

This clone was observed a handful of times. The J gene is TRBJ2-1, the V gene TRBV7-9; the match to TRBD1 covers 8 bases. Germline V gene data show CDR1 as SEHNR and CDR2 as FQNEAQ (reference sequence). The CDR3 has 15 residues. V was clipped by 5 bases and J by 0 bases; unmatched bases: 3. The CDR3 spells CASSTDRGSYNEQFF. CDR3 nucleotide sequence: TGTGCCAGCAGCACCGACAGGGGCTCCTACAATGAGCAGTTCTTC.

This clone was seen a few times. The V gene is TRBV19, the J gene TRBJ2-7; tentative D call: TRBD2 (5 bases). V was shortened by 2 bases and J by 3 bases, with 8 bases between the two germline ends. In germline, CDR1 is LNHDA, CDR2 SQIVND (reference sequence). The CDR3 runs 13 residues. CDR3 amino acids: CASSINAGYEQYV. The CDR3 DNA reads TGTGCCAGTAGTATAAACGCGGGCTACGAGCAGTACGTC.

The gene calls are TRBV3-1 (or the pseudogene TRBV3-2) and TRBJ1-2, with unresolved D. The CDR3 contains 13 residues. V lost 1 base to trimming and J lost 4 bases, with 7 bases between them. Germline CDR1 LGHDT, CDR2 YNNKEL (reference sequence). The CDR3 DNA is TGTGCCAGCAGCCAAGCAGGTTTCTATGGCTACACCTTC. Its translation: CASSQAGFYGYTF.

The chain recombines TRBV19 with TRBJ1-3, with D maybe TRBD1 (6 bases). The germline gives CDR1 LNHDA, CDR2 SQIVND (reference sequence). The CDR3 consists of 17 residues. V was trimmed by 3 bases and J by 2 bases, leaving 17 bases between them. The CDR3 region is CASSIVWQGIAGNTIYF. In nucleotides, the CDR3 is TGTGCCAGTAGTATCGTTTGGCAGGGGATAGCTGGAAACACCATATATTTT.

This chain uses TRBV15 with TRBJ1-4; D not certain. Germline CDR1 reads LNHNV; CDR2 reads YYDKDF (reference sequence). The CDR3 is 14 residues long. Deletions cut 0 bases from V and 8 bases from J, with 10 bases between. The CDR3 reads CATSRDLVEEKLFF. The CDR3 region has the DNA TGTGCCACCAGCAGAGATCTCGTTGAGGAAAAACTGTTTTTT.

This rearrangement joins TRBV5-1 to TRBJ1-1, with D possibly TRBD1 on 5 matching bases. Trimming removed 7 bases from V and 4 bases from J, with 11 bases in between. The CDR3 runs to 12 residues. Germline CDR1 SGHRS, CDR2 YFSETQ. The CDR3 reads CASRRGITEAFF. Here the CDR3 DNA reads TGCGCCAGCCGGAGGGGTATCACTGAAGCTTTCTTT.

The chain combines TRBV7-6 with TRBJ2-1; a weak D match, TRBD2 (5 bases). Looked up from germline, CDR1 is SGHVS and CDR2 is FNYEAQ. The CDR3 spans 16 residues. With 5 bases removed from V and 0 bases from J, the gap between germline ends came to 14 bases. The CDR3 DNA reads TGTGCCAGCAGCCCCCAAGTGGGGAGCTCCTACAATGAGCAGTTCTTC. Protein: CASSPQVGSSYNEQFF.

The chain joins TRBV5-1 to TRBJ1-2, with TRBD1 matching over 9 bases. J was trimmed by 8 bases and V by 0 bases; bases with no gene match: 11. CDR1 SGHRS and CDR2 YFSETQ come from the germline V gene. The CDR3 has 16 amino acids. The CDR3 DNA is TGCGCCAGCAGCTTGGGGCACACAGGGGGCGCGAGGGGCTACACCTTC. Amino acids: CASSLGHTGGARGYTF.

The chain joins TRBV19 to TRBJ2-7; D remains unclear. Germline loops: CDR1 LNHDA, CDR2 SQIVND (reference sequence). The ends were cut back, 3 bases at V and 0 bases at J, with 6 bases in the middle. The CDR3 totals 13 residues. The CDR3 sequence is CASSISSSYEQYF. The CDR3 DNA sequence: TGTGCCAGTAGTATTAGCAGCTCCTACGAGCAGTACTTC.

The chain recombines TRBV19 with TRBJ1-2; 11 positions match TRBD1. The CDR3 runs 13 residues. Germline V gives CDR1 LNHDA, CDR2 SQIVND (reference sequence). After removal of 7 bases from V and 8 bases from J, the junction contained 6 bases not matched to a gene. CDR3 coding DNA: TGTGCCAGTATGGGACAGGGGGAGCGAGGCTACACCTTC. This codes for CASMGQGERGYTF.

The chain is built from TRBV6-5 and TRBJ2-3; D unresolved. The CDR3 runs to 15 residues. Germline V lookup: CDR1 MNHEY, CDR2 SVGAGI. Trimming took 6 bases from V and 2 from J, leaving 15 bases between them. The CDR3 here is CASRPPGLLTDTQYF. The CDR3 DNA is TGTGCCAGCAGGCCCCCCGGTCTCCTCACAGATACGCAGTATTTT.

The CDR3 DNA reads TGTGCCAGCTCAAGCGGGAACTATGGCTACACCTTC. Translated: CASSSGNYGYTF. This chain uses TRBV18 with TRBJ1-2, with D unclear. V was cut by 5 bases and J by 2 bases, with 6 bases left in between. Germline CDR1 is KGHSH and CDR2 is LQKENI. The CDR3 length is 12 residues.